This TCR beta chain was sequenced for a study of CD8 T cells in ankylosing spondylitis. This clonotype was seen repeatedly, ten times or more. No antigen is known for it. This CDR3 is 14 amino acids long. Trimming left V 1 base short and J 1 base short, with 7 bases between. General study findings and limits: With a CD8+ phenotype, disease-linked clones were relatively rare in peripheral blood. Made up of fewer than 10 highly homologous variants, a TCR beta motif appeared characteristic of ankylosing spondylitis blood. Both synovial fluid and blood in reactive arthritis had previously been reported to carry some motif variants.

In making TCR beta libraries, quantitative 5'-RACE with molecular barcodes was used. Using its own MiXCR run on the 5' RACE reads, TCRdb lists one record per CDR3 protein. The table records about 220,000 distinct CDR3 sequences, roughly 6.6% of them present only once. The sample was blood, either unsorted or a sorted T cell fraction (not recorded which). The receptor was isolated from a male donor with ankylosing spondylitis. The rearrangement links TRBV12-3 or TRBV12-4 to TRBJ1-1; D call uncertain. In DNA, the CDR3 is TGTGCCAGCAGTTTAGGGCCAGGGAACACTGAAGCTTTCTTT. As protein: CASSLGPGNTEAFF.